A single sample is the source of the 7 T cell receptor beta chains below, sequenced in a study of cytomegalovirus exposure and HLA in healthy donors. The PCR used 60 Vbeta and 13 Jbeta primers. The repertoire was sequenced with immunoSEQ multiplex PCR; TCRdb's copy has only in-frame clones and lacks some. This repertoire shows roughly 190,000 clones, more than 85% found once; its top ten account for under 2%. Sequencing input: PBMCs. Receptor source: a woman aged 18 to 35 in good health and CMV-seronegative.

The V and J genes are TRBV29-1 and TRBJ2-2; TRBD2 is a possible D gene (6 bases). There are 16 residues in the CDR3. The V gene's germline CDR1 is SQVTM and CDR2 ANQGSEA. The V end was cut by 4 bases, the J end by 3 bases, with 18 bases between. CDR3 bases: TGCAGCGTTGCCGAGGGGACCCGGAGGGACACCGGGGAGCTGTTTTTT. Translation: CSVAEGTRRDTGELFF.

The CDR3 sequence is CASSESSDGGYEQYF. The CDR3 DNA sequence: TGTGCCAGCAGTGAATCATCTGACGGGGGCTACGAGCAGTACTTC. V gene TRBV25-1 combines with J gene TRBJ2-7; D may be TRBD2 (6 bases). CDR1 MGHDK and CDR2 SYGVNS come from the germline V gene. The CDR3 has 15 amino acids. Trimming removed 1 base at V and 3 bases at J, with 13 bases between.

This clone was recorded a few times. This chain connects TRBV10-2 to TRBJ2-5; 12 nucleotides align to TRBD2. Germline CDR1 reads WSHSY; CDR2 reads SAAADI. This CDR3 is 14 amino acids long. V shed 6 bases, J shed 3 bases, and the junction held 2 bases outside the gene matches. CDR3 sequence: CASRGLAGEETQYF. For the CDR3, the DNA is TGCGCCAGCAGGGGACTAGCGGGCGAAGAGACCCAGTACTTC.

The chain links TRBV5-1 to TRBJ2-5; D uncertain. Looked up from germline, CDR1 is SGHRS and CDR2 is YFSETQ. Trimming took off 1 base at V and 5 bases at J, with 6 bases between the two ends. This CDR3 region has 12 residues. The CDR3 is CASSLNFETQYF. CDR3 DNA sequence: TGCGCCAGCAGCTTGAACTTTGAGACCCAGTACTTC.

This chain links TRBV6-5 with TRBJ1-2, with 12 nucleotides matching TRBD1. V lost 5 bases to trimming and J lost 4 bases; unmatched junction nucleotides: 5. The CDR3 has 15 residues. Germline lookup yields CDR1 MNHEY and CDR2 SVGAGI. This chain's CDR3 is CASSRRDRGLYGYTF. In nucleotides, the CDR3 is TGTGCCAGCAGTCGACGGGACAGGGGGCTCTATGGCTACACCTTC.

This clone was counted once. CDR3 bases: TGTGCCAGCAGCTCGGGGGGAACCTACGAGCAGTACTTC. Translated: CASSSGGTYEQYF. The genes are TRBV7-6 and TRBJ2-7, with 7 bases lining up with TRBD2. The CDR3 is 13 amino acids. Germline CDR1 SGHVS, CDR2 FNYEAQ. V gave up 4 bases and J gave up 2 bases; unmatched junction bases: 2.

This clone was detected a few times. CDR3 in DNA: TGTGCCAGCAGCCCGGGAAGAATCACTGAAGCTTTCTTT. It translates to CASSPGRITEAFF. The V and J genes are TRBV7-9 and TRBJ1-1; D gene uncertain. CDR3 length equals 13 residues. Germline CDR1 reads SEHNR; CDR2 reads FQNEAQ (reference sequence). V was trimmed by 5 bases and J by 4 bases, leaving 11 bases between them.